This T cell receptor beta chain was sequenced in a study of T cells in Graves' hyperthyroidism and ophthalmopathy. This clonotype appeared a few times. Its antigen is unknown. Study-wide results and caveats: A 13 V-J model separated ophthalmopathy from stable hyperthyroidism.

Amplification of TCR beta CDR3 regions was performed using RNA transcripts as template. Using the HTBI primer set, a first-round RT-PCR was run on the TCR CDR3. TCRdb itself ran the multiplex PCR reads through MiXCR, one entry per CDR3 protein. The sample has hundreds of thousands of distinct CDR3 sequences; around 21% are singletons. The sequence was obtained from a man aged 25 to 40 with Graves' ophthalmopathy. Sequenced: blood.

The CDR3 coding sequence is TGCGCCAGCAGCCAAGCACTACGCTCCTACGAGCAGTACTTC. Translating it yields CASSQALRSYEQYF. V is TRBV4-3 and J is TRBJ2-7; no clear D gene. The CDR3 runs to 14 residues. V was pared by 1 base and J by 0 bases, with 7 bases between. From germline, CDR1 is LGHNA and CDR2 YSLEER.